This T cell receptor (beta chain) was found in a study of blood T cell repertoires in COVID-19. Looked up from germline, CDR1 is SGHTA and CDR2 is FQGNSA. Trimming at V came to 9 bases and at J to 7 bases, leaving 18 bases not matched to a gene. The CDR3 is 17 residues long. The assay was immunoSEQ multiplex PCR, and TCRdb's table has in-frame clones only and misses some. Of under 300,000 clones detected, around 85% appear once; the ten largest clones hold around 5.9%. This chain links TRBV7-2 with TRBJ2-5; 12 bases agree with TRBD2. The specimen was peripheral blood. The source of this sequence is a man between 60 and 75 years old with acute or convalescent COVID-19. CDR3 nucleotide sequence: TGTGCCAGTAGCACCCGACCTAGCGGGAGGGCCTCGGGGACCCAGTACTTC. Encoded protein: CASSTRPSGRASGTQYF.